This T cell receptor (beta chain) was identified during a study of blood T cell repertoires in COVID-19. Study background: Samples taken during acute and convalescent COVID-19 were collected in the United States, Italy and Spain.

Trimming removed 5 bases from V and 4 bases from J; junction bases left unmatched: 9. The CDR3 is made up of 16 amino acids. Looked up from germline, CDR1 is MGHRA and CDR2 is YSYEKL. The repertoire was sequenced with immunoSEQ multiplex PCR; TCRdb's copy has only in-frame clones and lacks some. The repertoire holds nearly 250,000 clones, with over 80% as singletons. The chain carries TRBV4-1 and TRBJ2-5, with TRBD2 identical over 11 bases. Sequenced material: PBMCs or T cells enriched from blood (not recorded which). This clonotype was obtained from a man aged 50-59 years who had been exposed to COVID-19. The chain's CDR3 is CASSGRTSGGLETQYF. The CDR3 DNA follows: TGCGCCAGCAGCGGACGAACTAGCGGGGGTTTAGAGACCCAGTACTTC.